This TCR beta chain was sequenced during a study of early T cells in non-severe SARS-CoV-2 infection. Study-level information: Investigators sequenced bulk RNA drawn from unsorted whole blood, and chains remained unpaired. Study conclusions and caveats: A preference for anti-spike CD8 responses marked VDJdb matching, which missed private and CD4 specificities.

cDNA molecules, individually, were tagged with unique molecular identifiers. TCRdb redid the calling of the 5' RACE reads with MiXCR, one entry per CDR3 protein. The repertoire consists of 85,000 to 95,000 distinct CDR3 sequences, with roughly 15% occurring once and the leading ten covering under 0.75%. With respect to this clonotype: Its cognate antigen is unknown.

Source material: whole blood. This clonotype was obtained from an adult who was a healthcare worker with PCR-confirmed SARS-CoV-2 infection or an uninfected control (not recorded which).

CDR3: CASSSQAGVRETQYF. In DNA form, the CDR3 reads TGTGCCAGCAGCTCCCAAGCGGGGGTAAGAGAGACCCAGTACTTC. The genes are TRBV7-7 and TRBJ2-5, with 8 bases fitting TRBD2. The CDR3 loop spans 15 amino acids. Trimming cost V 4 bases and J 4 bases; bases outside gene matches: 8. Germline V gives CDR1 SSHAT, CDR2 FNYEAQ (reference sequence).